One sample yielded the 8 T cell receptor beta chains listed below, sequenced in a study of vaccination and CD4 T cells after COVID-19. Treatment described: roughly 10-day PBMC culture with coronavirus spike peptide pools or control peptides (ViraFEST assay). These TCRs are of unknown antigen specificity. With the Oncomine TCR Beta short-read assay, DNA from cultured CD4+ T cells was sequenced. In TCRdb, the PCR reads were re-called with MiXCR into one record per CDR3 protein. The sample lists 20,000 to 25,000 distinct CDR3 sequences; 38% were seen once. Sample: CD4+ T cells from blood, cultured in vitro, taken before SARS-CoV-2 vaccination. All receptors derive from a human donor who had recovered from COVID-19.

The CDR3, as DNA: TGCAGTGCCCCGTTAAGCGGGAGGGCTCTCAACGAGCAGTACTTC. Translation gives CSAPLSGRALNEQYF. The rearrangement links TRBV20-1 to TRBJ2-1, with 10 bases that match TRBD2. The J call could be wrong; TRBJ2-7 is a better fit for the DNA end. The CDR3 totals 15 residues. Germline V gene lookup returns CDR1 DFQATT and CDR2 SNEGSKA (reference sequence).

This clonotype was seen only a few times. The rearrangement joins TRBV11-3 to TRBJ2-2; D not resolved. The CDR3 consists of 13 residues. CDR1 is SGHNT, CDR2 YENEEA, per germline. Trimming cost V 7 bases and J 1 base, with 7 bases left between them. The CDR3 region has the DNA TGTGCCAGCACCCACAGGAACACCGGGGAGCTGTTTTTT. Protein: CASTHRNTGELFF.

In its sample, this clonotype was seen once. J is TRBJ2-5 and V is TRBV30, with 7 positions matching TRBD2. Germline loops: CDR1 GTSNPN, CDR2 SVGIG (reference sequence). V shed 2 bases, J shed 4 bases, and the junction held 7 bases outside the gene matches. The CDR3 has 14 amino acids. The CDR3 nucleotides are TGTGCCTGGAGTCCCAGCGGGGCTCGAGAGACCCAGTACTTC. It yields the protein CAWSPSGARETQYF.

The rearrangement joins TRBV19 to TRBJ1-2; no clear D gene. Germline V gene data show CDR1 as LNHDA and CDR2 as SQIVND (reference sequence). The CDR3 loop spans 14 amino acids. V lost 7 bases to trimming and J lost 4 bases, with 16 bases between them. CDR3 bases: TGTGCCAGTACCCCATCGGTTAGGAGCTATGGCTACACCTTC. This sequence encodes CASTPSVRSYGYTF. Full variable domain (outside the CDR3, taken from reference TRBV19 and TRBJ1-2): DGGITQSPKYLFRKEGQNVTLSCEQNLNHDAMYWYRQDPGQGLRLIYYSQIVNDFQKGDIAEGYSVSREKKESFPLTVTSAQKNPTAFYLCASTPSVRSYGYTFGSGTRLTVV.

The V call is TRBV20-1, the J call TRBJ2-7; 10 bases fit TRBD1. Unmatched junction bases numbered 12, after V lost 6 bases and J lost 4 bases. The CDR3 loop spans 15 amino acids. Germline V CDR1 and CDR2: DFQATT, SNEGSKA (reference sequence). The CDR3 DNA sequence: TGCAGTGCGCCCAATAGGGGACAGGGGTTTTACGAGCAGTACTTC. It is translated as CSAPNRGQGFYEQYF.

The rearrangement joins TRBV20-1 to TRBJ1-5; D unclear. Germline V gives CDR1 DFQATT, CDR2 SNEGSKA (reference sequence). The CDR3 is made up of 14 amino acids. V was trimmed by 0 bases and J by 3 bases, leaving 9 bases between them. Written as DNA, the CDR3 is TGCAGTGCTAGAGATCGGCACCCCAATCAGCCCCAGCATTTT. Translated, it gives CSARDRHPNQPQHF.

This chain links TRBV12-3 or TRBV12-4 with TRBJ2-7; D is possibly TRBD2 (5 bases). Trimming took 2 bases from V and 9 from J, leaving 14 bases between them. This CDR3 comprises 13 residues. CDR3 nucleotide sequence: TGTGCCAGCAGTTTACAGACTGGGAGCCCGCAGTACTTC. It encodes CASSLQTGSPQYF.

This chain links TRBV5-4 with TRBJ1-2; 10 nucleotides align to TRBD1. With V trimmed by 4 bases and J by 7 bases, 10 bases remained unmatched. Germline CDR1 and CDR2: SGHNT and YYREEE (reference sequence). The CDR3 extends over 15 amino acids. As DNA, the CDR3 is TGTGCCAGCAGCCGCGGGACAGGGGTGCAAATTGGCTACACCTTC. This codes for CASSRGTGVQIGYTF.